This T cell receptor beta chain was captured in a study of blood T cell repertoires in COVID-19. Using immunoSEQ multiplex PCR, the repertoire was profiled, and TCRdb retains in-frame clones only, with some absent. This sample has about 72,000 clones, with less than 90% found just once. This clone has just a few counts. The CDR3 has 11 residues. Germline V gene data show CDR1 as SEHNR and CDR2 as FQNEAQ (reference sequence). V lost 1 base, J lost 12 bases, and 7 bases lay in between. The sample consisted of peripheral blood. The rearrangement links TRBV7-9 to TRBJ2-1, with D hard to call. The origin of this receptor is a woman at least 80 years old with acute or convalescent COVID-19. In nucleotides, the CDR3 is TGTGCCAGCAGCTTAGGCTCGGGGCAGTTCTTC. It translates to CASSLGSGQFF.